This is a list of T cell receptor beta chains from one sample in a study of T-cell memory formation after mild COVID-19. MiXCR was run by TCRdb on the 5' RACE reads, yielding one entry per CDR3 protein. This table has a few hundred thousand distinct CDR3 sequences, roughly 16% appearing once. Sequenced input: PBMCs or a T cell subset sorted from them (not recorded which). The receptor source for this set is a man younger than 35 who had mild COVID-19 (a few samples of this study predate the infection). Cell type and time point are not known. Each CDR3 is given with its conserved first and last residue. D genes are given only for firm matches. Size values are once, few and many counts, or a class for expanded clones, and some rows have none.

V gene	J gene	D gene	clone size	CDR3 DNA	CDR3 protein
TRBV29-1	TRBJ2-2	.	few	TGCAGCGTCCCAGTGGGGTTGAACACCGGGGAGCTGTTTTTT	CSVPVGLNTGELFF
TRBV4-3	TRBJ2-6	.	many	TGCGCCAGCAGCCAACAGCAGGAGGGGGGCTCTGGGGCCAACGTCCTGACTTTC	CASSQQQEGGSGANVLTF
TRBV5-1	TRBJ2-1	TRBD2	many	TGCGCCAGCGGAACACCGGGACTAGCGACCTCCTACAATGAGCAGTTCTTC	CASGTPGLATSYNEQFF
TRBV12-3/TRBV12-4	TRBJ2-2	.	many	TGTGCCAGCAGTCGCAGGGACCCCGGGGAGCTGTTTTTT	CASSRRDPGELFF
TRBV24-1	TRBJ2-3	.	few	TGTGCCACCAGTGAGGGGACACACCTGGGGACAGATACGCAGTATTTT	CATSEGTHLGTDTQYF
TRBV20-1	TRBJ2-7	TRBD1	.	TGCAGTGCCACACAGGGGGCAGGTGAGCAGTACTTC	CSATQGAGEQYF
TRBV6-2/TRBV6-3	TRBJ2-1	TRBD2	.	TGTGCCACAAAGCAGGCTAGCGGGGGCCGGTGGCAGTTCTTC	CATKQASGGRWQFF
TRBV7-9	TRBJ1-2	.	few	TGTGCCAGCAGCGAGGACGGGGGGTTCTATGGCTACACCTTC	CASSEDGGFYGYTF
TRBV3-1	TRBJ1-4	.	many	TGTGCCAGCAGCCACTTATCGGGTGAAAAACTGTTTTTT	CASSHLSGEKLFF
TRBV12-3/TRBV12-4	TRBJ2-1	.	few	TGTGCCAGCAGCCCCCCGCGACCCCATACCGTTCTAGCGCCCAATGAGCAGTTCTTC	CASSPPRPHTVLAPNEQFF
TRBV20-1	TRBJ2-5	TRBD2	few	TGCAGTGCCAGGGGGTCTAGCGGGGAAGAGACCCAGTACTTC	CSARGSSGEETQYF
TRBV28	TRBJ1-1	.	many	TGTGCCAGCAGCTTGGGCACTGAAGCTTTCTTT	CASSLGTEAFF
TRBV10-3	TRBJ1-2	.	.	TGTGCCATCAGGCAAATGTCCGGGGATGGCTACACCTTC	CAIRQMSGDGYTF
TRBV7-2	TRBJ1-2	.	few	TGTGCCAGCAGCTTAGGGGCCCCTGGCTACACCTTC	CASSLGAPGYTF
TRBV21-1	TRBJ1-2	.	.	TGTGCCAGCAGCAACGGGGTTTACAACCTCTATGGCTACACCTTC	CASSNGVYNLYGYTF
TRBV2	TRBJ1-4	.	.	TGTGCCAGCAGGGTCGACGGGGTGCGTGAAAAACTGTTTTTT	CASRVDGVREKLFF
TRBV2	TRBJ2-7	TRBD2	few	TGTGCCAGCAGTTCACTAGCGGGGGGGCCCCACGAGCAGTACTTC	CASSSLAGGPHEQYF
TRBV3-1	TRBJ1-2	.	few	TGTGCCAGCAGTAACACAGGGAATGGCTACACCTTC	CASSNTGNGYTF